These 27 T cell receptor beta chains originate from one sample sequenced in a study of blood T cell repertoires in COVID-19. This table comes from immunoSEQ multiplex PCR, and its TCRdb copy is limited to in-frame clones, with some not included. The data contain more than 85,000 clones, 65% to 90% of them singletons. Sequencing input: peripheral blood. All receptors derive from a middle-aged man with acute or convalescent COVID-19.

The chain combines TRBV5-1 with TRBJ2-5; 12 nucleotides agree with TRBD2. The ends lost 6 bases at V and 3 bases at J; junction bases unmatched: 12. The germline CDR1 and CDR2 sequences are SGHRS and YFSETQ. This CDR3 comprises 17 residues. The CDR3 DNA reads TGCGCCAGCAAGGACCCTAGCGGGGGGGCGGGAGAAGAGACCCAGTACTTC. Translation: CASKDPSGGAGEETQYF.

The CDR3 sequence: CASSQDRANVVYGYTF. The DNA of the CDR3 is TGCGCCAGCAGCCAGGACAGGGCCAACGTTGTCTATGGCTACACCTTC. This chain joins TRBV4-1 and TRBJ1-2; the match to TRBD1 covers 8 bases. The CDR3 spans 16 residues. Germline V gives CDR1 MGHRA, CDR2 YSYEKL. Unmatched junction bases numbered 10, after V lost 3 bases and J lost 4 bases.

V gene TRBV9 combines with J gene TRBJ2-1; D ambiguous. With 0 bases removed from V and 10 bases from J, the gap between germline ends came to 11 bases. CDR3 length equals 13 residues. Per germline, CDR1 SGDLS and CDR2 YYNGEE. The CDR3 here is CASSVGLLGEQFF. For the CDR3, the DNA is TGTGCCAGCAGCGTAGGTTTGTTGGGCGAGCAGTTCTTC.

The chain has TRBV6-5 and TRBJ1-1; D is perhaps TRBD1 (5 bases). CDR3 length: 13 residues. The germline V and J ends were trimmed by 4 bases and 5 bases, with 11 bases remaining between them. Germline lookup yields CDR1 MNHEY and CDR2 SVGAGI. CDR3 residues: CASSLIKGTEAFF. The CDR3 DNA reads as TGTGCCAGCAGTTTGATTAAGGGGACTGAAGCTTTCTTT.

This chain joins TRBV2 and TRBJ1-4; no clear D. Deletions cut 6 bases from V and 8 bases from J, with 19 bases between. From germline, CDR1 is SNHLY and CDR2 FYNNEI. CDR3 length: 15 amino acids. The CDR3: CASRNGRQEAEKLFF. The CDR3 DNA is TGTGCCAGCAGAAACGGGCGGCAGGAGGCGGAAAAACTGTTTTTT.

The V and J genes are TRBV9 and TRBJ2-5, with 9 bases that match TRBD2. Trimming at V came to 4 bases and at J to 3 bases, leaving 7 bases not matched to a gene. The germline gives CDR1 SGDLS, CDR2 YYNGEE. This CDR3 has 15 residues. The CDR3 DNA sequence: TGTGCCAGCAGCCACCTGGGCGGGGGGGAAGAGACCCAGTACTTC. Its translation: CASSHLGGGEETQYF. Complete variable domain (other parts from reference TRBV9 and TRBJ2-5): DSGVTQTPKHLITATGQRVTLRCSPRSGDLSVYWYQQSLDQGLQFLIQYYNGEERAKGNILERFSAQQFPDLHSELNLSSLELGDSALYFCASSHLGGGEETQYFGPGTRLLVL.

The chain recombines TRBV7-9 with TRBJ1-2; D ambiguous. This CDR3 is built from 12 residues. Trimming removed 0 bases from V and 8 bases from J, with 7 bases in between. Germline CDR1 reads SEHNR; CDR2 reads FQNEAQ (reference sequence). This CDR3 reads CASSLALRGYTF. CDR3 nucleotides: TGTGCCAGCAGCTTAGCCCTACGGGGCTACACCTTC.

This chain connects TRBV4-2 to TRBJ1-6; a possible D gene is TRBD1 (6 bases). The CDR3 has 14 amino acids. Germline values: CDR1 LGHNA, CDR2 YNFKEQ. V gave up 7 bases and J gave up 5 bases, with 12 bases separating them. CDR3 sequence reads: CASTRDIDNSPLHF. In nucleotides, the CDR3 is TGTGCCAGCACCCGGGACATAGATAATTCACCCCTCCACTTT.

About this clone itself: This specimen includes other DNA sequences encoding the same CDR3. The gene calls are TRBV6-5 and TRBJ1-5; D is ambiguous. Trimming cost V 0 bases and J 1 base, with 7 bases left between them. In germline, CDR1 is MNHEY, CDR2 SVGAGI. The CDR3 is 15 amino acids. As DNA, the CDR3 is TGTGCCAGCAGTTACTCTGGAGGGAGCAATCAGCCCCAGCATTTT. This sequence encodes CASSYSGGSNQPQHF.

The V and J genes are TRBV7-8 and TRBJ1-2; tentative D call: TRBD1 (6 bases). V lost 2 bases to trimming and J lost 1 base, with 11 bases between them. CDR1 is SGHVS and CDR2 is FQNEAQ in the germline V gene. This CDR3 has 15 amino acids. The CDR3 coding sequence is TGTGCCAGCAGCTTAATGAGGGGGGGTAACTATGGCTACACCTTC. This encodes CASSLMRGGNYGYTF.

V gene TRBV2 combines with J gene TRBJ2-5; D is unresolved. V shed 0 bases and J shed 1 base, with 9 bases lying between them. This CDR3 is built from 15 residues. Germline assignment: CDR1 SNHLY and CDR2 FYNNEI. CDR3 DNA: TGTGCCAGCAGTGAAGCGCTCAGAATCCAAGAGACCCAGTACTTC. This encodes CASSEALRIQETQYF.

The rearrangement uses TRBV6-1 and TRBJ1-2; possibly TRBD1 for D (6 bases). Germline V CDR1 and CDR2: MNHNS, SASEGT. The CDR3 is 15 amino acids. The ends were cut back, 2 bases at V and 4 bases at J, with 14 bases in the middle. This CDR3 reads CASSERAPGAYGYTF. In DNA form, the CDR3 reads TGTGCCAGCAGTGAACGGGCCCCAGGGGCCTATGGCTACACCTTC.

The rearrangement links TRBV24-1 to TRBJ2-7, with 14 bases matching TRBD2. The length of the CDR3 is 13 residues. The germline V gene encodes CDR1 KGHDR and CDR2 SFDVKD. Trimming took 9 bases from V and 3 from J; bases not matched to a gene: 0. DNA of the CDR3: TGTGCCACCGGACTAGCGGGAGGCTACGAGCAGTACTTC. Its protein product is CATGLAGGYEQYF.

As to this clone: Other DNA sequences in this specimen translate into the identical CDR3. The gene calls are TRBV6-5 and TRBJ1-2; D is perhaps TRBD1 (5 bases). V lost 2 bases, J lost 7 bases, and 5 bases lay in between. This CDR3 is 11 amino acids long. The germline V gene has CDR1 MNHEY and CDR2 SVGAGI. The CDR3 nucleotides are TGTGCCAGCAGTTACAGGGGTGGCTACACCTTC. This codes for CASSYRGGYTF.

The chain couples TRBV29-1 to TRBJ2-2; weak D call: TRBD1 (6 bases). The CDR3 consists of 14 residues. Trimming took off 7 bases at V and 1 base at J, with 13 bases between the two ends. CDR1 is SQVTM, CDR2 ANQGSEA, per germline. The CDR3 loop is CSAGRTENTGELFF. For the CDR3, the DNA is TGCAGCGCCGGCAGGACAGAGAACACCGGGGAGCTGTTTTTT.

V usage is TRBV28 and J usage is TRBJ2-1; 9 bases are shared with TRBD2. In germline, CDR1 is MDHEN, CDR2 SYDVKM. V was pared by 1 base and J by 0 bases, with 4 bases of the junction left unmatched. The CDR3 loop spans 17 amino acids. CDR3 sequence reads: CASSLYASGDSYNEQFF. In DNA, the CDR3 is TGTGCCAGCAGTTTATATGCTAGCGGGGACTCCTACAATGAGCAGTTCTTC.

In this sample, this clone turned up once. The J gene is TRBJ2-2, the V gene TRBV19; weak D call: TRBD2 (5 bases). Per the germline V gene, CDR1 is LNHDA and CDR2 is SQIVND (reference sequence). V lost 3 bases and J 3 bases, leaving 11 bases between the germline ends. The CDR3 covers 15 residues. CDR3 sequence reads: CASSIPKGDTGELFF. The DNA of the CDR3 is TGTGCCAGTAGTATTCCGAAGGGAGACACCGGGGAGCTGTTTTTT.

A note on this clone: The junction does not match germline at one end; this may be a read error. As DNA, the CDR3 is TGTGCCAGCAGCGAGACAGGGGCCTACACTGAGCAGTTCTTC. This translates into CASSETGAYTEQFF. The genes are TRBV27 and TRBJ2-1; 8 bases agree with TRBD1. Per the germline V gene, CDR1 is MNHEY and CDR2 is SMNVEV (reference sequence). The CDR3 runs 14 residues.

This chain links TRBV19 with TRBJ2-1; D is unclear. The V gene's germline CDR1 is LNHDA and CDR2 SQIVND (reference sequence). V was trimmed by 8 bases and J by 10 bases, leaving 3 bases between them. The CDR3 sequence is 8 residues long. CDR3: CASEEQFF. The CDR3 DNA follows: TGTGCCAGTGAGGAGCAGTTCTTC.

The rearrangement joins TRBV19 to TRBJ2-7, with 7 bases matching TRBD1. The length of the CDR3 is 11 residues. V lost 7 bases, J lost 5 bases, and 2 bases stayed unmatched. From germline, CDR1 is LNHDA and CDR2 SQIVND (reference sequence). The CDR3 reads CASMTGNEQYF. The CDR3 DNA is TGTGCCAGTATGACAGGGAACGAGCAGTACTTC. The full variable domain, completed using reference TRBV19 and TRBJ2-7, is DGGITQSPKYLFRKEGQNVTLSCEQNLNHDAMYWYRQDPGQGLRLIYYSQIVNDFQKGDIAEGYSVSREKKESFPLTVTSAQKNPTAFYLCASMTGNEQYFGPGTRLTVT.

The rearrangement links TRBV6-5 to TRBJ1-1; D unclear. CDR3 size: 14 residues. V was trimmed by 8 bases and J by 1 base, leaving 14 bases between them. Germline V gene data show CDR1 as MNHEY and CDR2 as SVGAGI. CDR3 region: CASLPPGSNTEAFF. The CDR3 nucleotides are TGTGCCAGCCTCCCCCCGGGATCGAACACTGAAGCTTTCTTT.

This chain connects TRBV19 to TRBJ1-5; the D gene is possibly TRBD1 (6 bases). V was clipped by 9 bases and J by 3 bases, with 15 bases between them. This CDR3 spans 14 amino acids. Germline V gene sequence: CDR1 LNHDA, CDR2 SQIVND (reference sequence). CDR3: CASRPQGNNQPQHF. The CDR3 region has the DNA TGTGCCAGCCGGCCCCAGGGGAACAATCAGCCCCAGCATTTT. Based on the CDR3 plus reference TRBV19 and TRBJ1-5, the full variable domain is DGGITQSPKYLFRKEGQNVTLSCEQNLNHDAMYWYRQDPGQGLRLIYYSQIVNDFQKGDIAEGYSVSREKKESFPLTVTSAQKNPTAFYLCASRPQGNNQPQHFGDGTRLSIL.

V gene TRBV7-2 combines with J gene TRBJ1-2; D unclear. In germline, CDR1 is SGHTA, CDR2 FQGNSA. Trimming stripped 0 bases from V and 2 bases from J, with 7 bases between. The CDR3 has 14 amino acids. CDR3 DNA sequence: TGTGCCAGCAGCTTAGCACAGAGAAACTATGGCTACACCTTC. This gives the protein CASSLAQRNYGYTF.

V usage is TRBV3-1 (or the pseudogene TRBV3-2) and J usage is TRBJ2-4; 8 bases fit TRBD2. Germline V gene sequence: CDR1 LGHDT, CDR2 YNNKEL (reference sequence). The CDR3 has 14 amino acids. Trimming cost V 3 bases and J 4 bases; bases outside gene matches: 2. The CDR3 region has the DNA TGTGCCAGCAGCCATTCTAGCGGGAAAAACATTCAGTACTTC. Translating gives CASSHSSGKNIQYF.

The rearrangement uses TRBV7-3 and TRBJ2-3; 9 bases align to TRBD2. From germline, CDR1 is SGHTA and CDR2 FQGTGA. The CDR3 has 16 amino acids. Unmatched junction bases numbered 6, after V lost 5 bases and J lost 0 bases. CDR3 sequence reads: CASSRQAGGSTDTQYF. In DNA, the CDR3 is TGTGCCAGCAGCCGACAAGCGGGGGGTAGCACAGATACGCAGTATTTT.

The sample holds a few counts of this clone. J is TRBJ1-3 and V is TRBV6-1; maybe TRBD1 (5 bases). Trimming stripped 4 bases from V and 4 bases from J, with 20 bases between. In germline, CDR1 is MNHNS, CDR2 SASEGT. The length of the CDR3 is 17 residues. The chain's CDR3 is CASSVTLWGSGGNTIYF. DNA for the CDR3: TGTGCCAGCAGTGTTACCCTCTGGGGCTCTGGCGGAAACACCATATATTTT.

The chain couples TRBV5-1 to TRBJ1-3, with D perhaps TRBD1 (5 bases). The CDR3 totals 13 residues. Trimming removed 5 bases at V and 4 bases at J, with 10 bases between. Germline assignment: CDR1 SGHRS and CDR2 YFSETQ. CDR3 in amino acids: CASRTVTGNTIYF. The CDR3 DNA reads TGCGCCAGCAGGACAGTCACCGGAAACACCATATATTTT.